This T cell receptor beta chain was sequenced during a study of T-cell memory formation after mild COVID-19. Turning to the study itself: TCR clusters mostly belonged to single donors.

Notes on this clonotype: The antigen is not known.

Germline CDR1 is SGHDN and CDR2 is FVKESK. The V and J ends lost 4 bases and 5 bases, in that order; junction bases with no gene match: 5. CDR3 length: 15 residues. Sample barcodes and UMIs were carried by the TCR alpha and TCR beta cDNA libraries that 5'RACE generated with constant-segment primers. One entry per CDR3 protein, called by TCRdb with MiXCR from the 5' RACE reads. The table records over 350,000 distinct CDR3 sequences, roughly 15% of them present only once. General study findings and limits: Most CD4+ clones that shrank were in CM and EM, while CD8+ ones turned up in EMRA.

Sequencing was done on a sample of PBMCs or a T cell subset sorted from them (not recorded which). The receptor was isolated from a man younger than 30 who had mild COVID-19 (a few samples of this study predate the infection). Cell type and time point are not known. The V and J genes are TRBV14 and TRBJ2-3; 11 bases align to TRBD1. CDR3 protein: CASSPRGQGVDTQYF. CDR3 nucleotides: TGTGCCAGCAGCCCCAGGGGACAGGGGGTAGATACGCAGTATTTT.